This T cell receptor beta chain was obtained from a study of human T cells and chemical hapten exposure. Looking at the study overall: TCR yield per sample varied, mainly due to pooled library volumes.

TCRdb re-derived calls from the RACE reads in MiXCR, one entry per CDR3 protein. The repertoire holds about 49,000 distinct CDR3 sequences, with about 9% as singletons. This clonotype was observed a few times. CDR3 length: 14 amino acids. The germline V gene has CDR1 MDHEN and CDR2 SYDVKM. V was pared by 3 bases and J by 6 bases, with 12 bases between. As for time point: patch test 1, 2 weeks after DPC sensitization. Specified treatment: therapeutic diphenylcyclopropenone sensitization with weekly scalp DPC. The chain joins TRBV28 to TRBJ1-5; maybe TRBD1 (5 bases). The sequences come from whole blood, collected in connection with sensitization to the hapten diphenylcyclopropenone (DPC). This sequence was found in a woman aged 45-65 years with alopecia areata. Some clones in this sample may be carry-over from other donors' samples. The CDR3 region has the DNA TGTGCCAGCAGTTTGGGTCAGGGCAGTCAGCCCCAGCATTTT. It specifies CASSLGQGSQPQHF.